One sample yielded the 8 T cell receptor beta chains listed below, sequenced in a study of technical replicates of blood from a handful of donors. The data were produced by immunoSEQ multiplex PCR, yet TCRdb's version contains in-frame clones alone and is incomplete. Of 98,000 or so clones in the sample, roughly 95% were seen once. What was sequenced was T cells isolated from PBMCs. These receptors were obtained from a human donor in good health.

V is TRBV7-6 and J is TRBJ2-7, with a tentative D call TRBD1 (5 bases). The germline V gene has CDR1 SGHVS and CDR2 FNYEAQ. V lost 1 base, J lost 6 bases, and 10 bases lay in between. This CDR3 has 13 residues. The CDR3: CASSLETESEQYF. DNA of the CDR3: TGTGCCAGCAGCTTAGAGACAGAAAGCGAGCAGTACTTC.

The DNA of the CDR3 is TGCGCCAGCAGTCAATCGGGCAGGGGATCTACCTTC. It is translated as CASSQSGRGSTF. V is TRBV23-1 and J is TRBJ1-2; the D gene is possibly TRBD1 (6 bases). TRBV23-1 belongs to the ORF category, with a function that is uncertain. There are 12 residues in the CDR3. V lost 0 bases and J lost 14, with 13 bases in between.

The chain employs TRBV7-6 and TRBJ2-2; D unclear. Trimming cost V 0 bases and J 0 bases, with 17 bases left between them. In germline, CDR1 is SGHVS, CDR2 FNYEAQ. CDR3 length: 19 residues. The CDR3 region is CASSLAYGWQQTNTGELFF. CDR3 DNA: TGTGCCAGCAGCTTAGCGTACGGGTGGCAGCAAACGAACACCGGGGAGCTGTTTTTT.

The CDR3, as DNA: TGTGCCAGCAAGCAGGGCTCGAACACCGGGGAGCTGTTTTTT. Translation: CASKQGSNTGELFF. The chain carries TRBV2 and TRBJ2-2; the D gene is possibly TRBD1 (5 bases). The CDR3 has 14 amino acids. V lost 7 bases, J lost 0 bases, and 9 bases lay in between. The germline CDR1 and CDR2 sequences are SNHLY and FYNNEI.

The chain carries TRBV29-1 and TRBJ1-5; D unclear. Trimming pared 5 bases from V and 4 bases from J, leaving 12 bases between. The CDR3 runs 13 residues. Germline-derived CDR1 and CDR2 are SQVTM and ANQGSEA. The CDR3 is CSVTFRGNQPQHF. The CDR3 region has the DNA TGCAGCGTTACCTTCAGAGGTAATCAGCCCCAGCATTTT. Based on the CDR3 plus reference TRBV29-1 and TRBJ1-5, the full variable domain is SAVISQKPSRDICQRGTSLTIQCQVDSQVTMMFWYRQQPGQSLTLIATANQGSEATYESGFVIDKFPISRPNLTFSTLTVSNMSPEDSSIYLCSVTFRGNQPQHFGDGTRLSIL.

The V call is TRBV30, the J call TRBJ1-4; D is possibly TRBD1 (6 bases). Germline lookup yields CDR1 GTSNPN and CDR2 SVGIG (reference sequence). The CDR3 extends over 14 amino acids. V lost 2 bases and J 5 bases, leaving 12 bases between the germline ends. The CDR3 here is CAWSLGGLNEKLFF. Written as DNA, the CDR3 is TGTGCCTGGAGTTTAGGGGGTCTGAATGAAAAACTGTTTTTT.

About this clone: Other DNA sequences of this sample code for an identical CDR3. J is TRBJ2-1 and V is TRBV5-1; 12 nucleotides agree with TRBD1. The V segment lost 2 bases and the J segment 3 bases; nucleotides outside the gene matches: 6. The CDR3 loop spans 17 amino acids. Germline V CDR1 and CDR2: SGHRS, YFSETQ. The CDR3 is CASSLTRDRGLYNEQFF. As DNA, the CDR3 is TGCGCCAGCAGCTTAACCCGGGACAGGGGGCTCTACAATGAGCAGTTCTTC.

This clone was recorded once. This chain links TRBV9 with TRBJ1-1; D gene ambiguous. V was pared by 0 bases and J by 2 bases, with 14 bases between. The CDR3 loop spans 16 amino acids. Germline V CDR1 and CDR2: SGDLS, YYNGEE. The CDR3 protein is CASSVGLGGGNTEAFF. DNA of the CDR3: TGTGCCAGCAGCGTAGGTTTGGGCGGAGGAAACACTGAAGCTTTCTTT.